This is a list of T cell receptor beta chains from one sample in a study of cytomegalovirus exposure and HLA in healthy donors. Clones were read by immunoSEQ multiplex PCR, and TCRdb kept only the in-frame ones, dropping some. The sample holds approximately 110,000 clones; approximately 70% are singletons and the top ten take about 0.92%. Sequencing input: PBMCs. The receptors derive from a woman aged 25 to 39 in good health and CMV-seronegative. Each CDR3 is given with its conserved first and last residue. The D gene is left open where the match is weak. Size is stated for part of the rows, as once, few or many counts, or as a class when the clone is expanded.

CDR3aa: CASSQESRGYENYEQYF; CDR3nt: TGCGCCAGCAGCCAAGAGTCGCGGGGGTACGAAAACTACGAGCAGTACTTC; abundance: NA; d_gene: TRBD2; v_gene: TRBV4-3; j_gene: TRBJ2-7
CDR3aa: CASSVAPYNEQFF; CDR3nt: TGTGCCAGCAGCGTAGCTCCCTACAATGAGCAGTTCTTC; abundance: NA; d_gene: NA; v_gene: TRBV9; j_gene: TRBJ2-1
CDR3aa: CASSLRLGRESTEAFF; CDR3nt: TGTGCCAGCAGTCTGCGATTAGGACGGGAATCAACTGAAGCTTTCTTT; abundance: few; d_gene: NA; v_gene: TRBV6-6; j_gene: TRBJ1-1
CDR3aa: CAWSWGGGGNTIYF; CDR3nt: TGTGCCTGGAGTTGGGGTGGAGGCGGAAACACCATATATTTT; abundance: NA; d_gene: NA; v_gene: TRBV30; j_gene: TRBJ1-3
CDR3aa: CASSLLAGGFNEQFF; CDR3nt: TGTGCCAGCAGCTTGCTAGCGGGGGGGTTCAATGAGCAGTTCTTC; abundance: NA; d_gene: TRBD2; v_gene: TRBV7-3; j_gene: TRBJ2-1
CDR3aa: CASSIVQGTEAFF; CDR3nt: TGTGCCAGCTCCATCGTGCAGGGGACTGAAGCTTTCTTT; abundance: NA; d_gene: NA; v_gene: TRBV18; j_gene: TRBJ1-1
CDR3aa: CASSPEAAETQYF; CDR3nt: TGTGCCAGCAGCCCCGAGGCAGCAGAGACCCAGTACTTC; abundance: few; d_gene: NA; v_gene: TRBV7-7; j_gene: TRBJ2-5
CDR3aa: CASSQIRGGYGYTF; CDR3nt: TGTGCCAGCAGCCAGATCCGGGGAGGCTATGGCTACACCTTC; abundance: NA; d_gene: NA; v_gene: TRBV14; j_gene: TRBJ1-2
CDR3aa: CASNSATQAGSPLHF; CDR3nt: TGTGCCAGCAATTCCGCGACTCAGGCAGGGTCACCCCTCCACTTT; abundance: NA; d_gene: NA; v_gene: TRBV6-6; j_gene: TRBJ1-6
CDR3aa: CASSLRQGTTGELFF; CDR3nt: TGCGCCAGCAGCTTGCGACAGGGGACCACCGGGGAGCTGTTTTTT; abundance: NA; d_gene: TRBD1; v_gene: TRBV5-1; j_gene: TRBJ2-2
CDR3aa: CASSRTGLGNQPQHF; CDR3nt: TGTGCCAGCAGTCGAACAGGGCTTGGCAATCAGCCCCAGCATTTT; abundance: NA; d_gene: NA; v_gene: TRBV6-5; j_gene: TRBJ1-5
CDR3aa: CAWSPQGNQPQHF; CDR3nt: TGTGCCTGGAGTCCCCAGGGAAATCAGCCCCAGCATTTT; abundance: NA; d_gene: NA; v_gene: TRBV30; j_gene: TRBJ1-5
CDR3aa: CASSQVPRENQPQHF; CDR3nt: TGTGCCAGCAGCCAAGTTCCCAGGGAAAATCAGCCCCAGCATTTT; abundance: once; d_gene: NA; v_gene: TRBV4-2; j_gene: TRBJ1-5
CDR3aa: CASSRQKNTEAFF; CDR3nt: TGTGCCAGTAGTAGGCAGAAGAACACTGAAGCTTTCTTT; abundance: NA; d_gene: NA; v_gene: TRBV19; j_gene: TRBJ1-1
CDR3aa: CATSRGAGDRAEAFF; CDR3nt: TGTGCCACCAGCAGAGGTGCAGGGGACCGTGCTGAAGCTTTCTTT; abundance: NA; d_gene: NA; v_gene: TRBV15; j_gene: TRBJ1-1
CDR3aa: CASSLGTGPYEQYF; CDR3nt: TGTGCCAGCAGCTTGGGGACAGGCCCCTACGAGCAGTACTTC; abundance: NA; d_gene: TRBD1; v_gene: TRBV7-9; j_gene: TRBJ2-7
CDR3aa: CASSPFKMVARESGYTF; CDR3nt: TGTGCCAGCTCACCATTTAAGATGGTCGCTAGAGAAAGTGGCTACACCTTC; abundance: once; d_gene: NA; v_gene: TRBV18; j_gene: TRBJ1-2
CDR3aa: CAWSPSRTGAGELFF; CDR3nt: TGTGCCTGGAGTCCATCTCGGACAGGAGCCGGGGAGCTGTTTTTT; abundance: NA; d_gene: TRBD1; v_gene: TRBV30; j_gene: TRBJ2-2
CDR3aa: CASSYRQGEGEAFF; CDR3nt: TGTGCCAGCAGCTACCGACAGGGGGAGGGTGAAGCTTTCTTT; abundance: NA; d_gene: TRBD1; v_gene: TRBV7-9; j_gene: TRBJ1-1
CDR3aa: CASSLGDSLSGNTIYF; CDR3nt: TGCGCCAGCAGCTTAGGGGACAGTCTCTCTGGAAACACCATATATTTT; abundance: NA; d_gene: TRBD1; v_gene: TRBV5-1; j_gene: TRBJ1-3
CDR3aa: CASSYSGRDFGYTF; CDR3nt: TGTGCCAGCAGTTACTCTGGCAGGGATTTTGGCTACACCTTC; abundance: NA; d_gene: NA; v_gene: TRBV6-5; j_gene: TRBJ1-2
CDR3aa: CASSLLGGRGEKLFF; CDR3nt: TGTGCCAGCAGCCTCTTAGGGGGCCGGGGTGAAAAACTGTTTTTT; abundance: few; d_gene: TRBD1; v_gene: TRBV11-2; j_gene: TRBJ1-4
CDR3aa: CASSVRDSYGYTF; CDR3nt: TGTGCCAGCAGTGTCCGGGACAGCTATGGCTACACCTTC; abundance: once; d_gene: TRBD1; v_gene: TRBV2; j_gene: TRBJ1-2
CDR3aa: CASSAASGTGGYGYTF; CDR3nt: TGTGCCAGCAGCGCCGCTTCCGGGACAGGAGGGTACGGCTACACCTTC; abundance: few; d_gene: TRBD1; v_gene: TRBV7-9; j_gene: TRBJ1-2
CDR3aa: CASSFQGATYEQYF; CDR3nt: TGTGCCAGCAGTTTCCAGGGGGCTACCTACGAGCAGTACTTC; abundance: NA; d_gene: TRBD1; v_gene: TRBV28; j_gene: TRBJ2-7
CDR3aa: CASSSSGVVAFF; CDR3nt: TGTGCCAGCAGCTCGTCAGGGGTGGTAGCTTTCTTT; abundance: NA; d_gene: NA; v_gene: TRBV7-9; j_gene: TRBJ1-1
CDR3aa: CAWTRQGRFAEQYF; CDR3nt: TGTGCCTGGACCAGACAGGGACGATTCGCCGAGCAGTACTTC; abundance: NA; d_gene: TRBD1; v_gene: TRBV30; j_gene: TRBJ2-7
CDR3aa: CASRDRGYGYTF; CDR3nt: TGTGCCAGCAGGGACAGGGGCTATGGCTACACCTTC; abundance: once; d_gene: TRBD1; v_gene: TRBV2; j_gene: TRBJ1-2
CDR3aa: CASSEVIWGGYGYTF; CDR3nt: TGTGCCAGCAGTGAAGTAATTTGGGGCGGCTATGGCTACACCTTC; abundance: NA; d_gene: NA; v_gene: TRBV6-1; j_gene: TRBJ1-2
CDR3aa: CASSRTGGTEAFF; CDR3nt: TGTGCCAGCAGCCGGACAGGGGGCACTGAAGCTTTCTTT; abundance: NA; d_gene: TRBD1; v_gene: TRBV11-2; j_gene: TRBJ1-1
CDR3aa: CASSSGVLSTEETQYF; CDR3nt: TGCGCCAGCAGCTCAGGGGTCCTTTCAACAGAGGAGACCCAGTACTTC; abundance: NA; d_gene: NA; v_gene: TRBV5-1; j_gene: TRBJ2-5
CDR3aa: CASSPILWTGGANVLTF; CDR3nt: TGCGCCAGCAGCCCGATATTATGGACTGGTGGGGCCAACGTCCTGACTTTC; abundance: NA; d_gene: NA; v_gene: TRBV5-1; j_gene: TRBJ2-6